This paragraph covers one T cell receptor beta chain sequence. What it recognizes is unknown. The data were obtained in a study of shared clonotypes between healthy human individuals. Study-wide results and limits: Relative to their counterparts shared across all four donors, non-shared clonotypes exhibited diminished generation probabilities. Only a few donors were included, so the genetic and exposure-history diversity represented was limited. Clonotype sharing among the donors was expected to vary with sequencing depth.

CDR1 is SQVTM and CDR2 is ANQGSEA in the germline V gene. The V gene lost 5 bases and the J gene lost 14 bases, with 18 bases spanning the gap. This CDR3 is built from 12 residues. The data were produced by immunoSEQ multiplex PCR, yet TCRdb's version contains in-frame clones alone and is incomplete. The sample consists of 2 million to 2.5 million clones, about 92% of them appearing once. Nashville, Tennessee was home to all donors, who were Caucasian adults. Sequenced material: naive CD4+ T cells from PBMCs. Subset in this sample: CD45RA+ positively selected. The J gene is TRBJ1-4, the V gene TRBV29-1, with D perhaps matching TRBD1 (6 bases). The sequence was collected from a man between 18 and 35 years old in good health. Some clones in this sample may be carry-over from other donors' samples. The CDR3 nucleotides are TGCAGCGTTTCGACCTCGGGGGGCGACCTGTTTTTT. Amino acids: CSVSTSGGDLFF.